These T cell receptor beta chains were read from a single sample in a study of graft-versus-host responses after intestinal transplantation. This table comes from immunoSEQ multiplex PCR, and its TCRdb copy is limited to in-frame clones, with some not included. The sample comprises around 89,000 clones, approximately 90% of which are singletons, and approximately 0.4% rests with the top ten. No cognate antigen is known for these TCRs. The starting material was unstimulated CD8+ T cells sorted from spleen or lymph node cells, obtained before transplant. These receptors were collected from a human donor who was the organ donor for an intestinal transplant. Both conserved end residues are part of each CDR3.

V gene	J gene	CDR3 protein
TRBV13	TRBJ2-1	CASSPGLAGLNEQFF
TRBV28	TRBJ1-5	CASSSYGGGRPQPQHF
TRBV2	TRBJ1-4	CASSEARVRGLEKLFF
TRBV6-1	TRBJ1-1	CASSRTGLRTEAFF
TRBV10-2	TRBJ1-2	CASSESGTGRGYGYTF
TRBV7-9	TRBJ2-3	CASSLGYTQYF
TRBV4-1	TRBJ2-7	CASSQAEGYHEQYF
TRBV7-3	TRBJ2-3	CASSLVGGSSTDTQYF
TRBV6-1	TRBJ2-1	CASHRGRINEQFF
TRBV18	TRBJ2-7	CASSPRTGGTYEQYF
TRBV7-2	TRBJ2-7	CASSLVGQNSYEQYF
TRBV28	TRBJ1-2	CASSQQTGSGGYTF
TRBV7-9	TRBJ2-7	CASSFSTSGWEQYF
TRBV27	TRBJ2-1	CASSAIGPVYNEQFF
TRBV28	TRBJ2-7	CATSLGGASEQYF
TRBV6-5	TRBJ2-1	CASSYSGSANEQFF
TRBV5-1	TRBJ2-1	CASSWGQQDNEQFF
TRBV5-4	TRBJ2-7	CASSPADRGLNNEQYF
TRBV7-2	TRBJ2-7	CASSPSGPSYEQYF
TRBV10-3	TRBJ1-5	CAISDRRQPQHF
TRBV4-2	TRBJ2-1	CASSQDWRGRVDEQFF
TRBV4-3	TRBJ2-7	CASSQGLGGVAYEQYF
TRBV4-1	TRBJ2-1	CASSHRLAGPLEQFF
TRBV19	TRBJ1-2	CASRGQGNYGYTF
TRBV28	TRBJ2-7	CASIGTGPYEQYF
TRBV4-1	TRBJ1-3	CASSQGQSVGNTIYF
TRBV4-1	TRBJ2-5	CASSQVVGVETQYF
TRBV5-4	TRBJ2-3	CASSPEDYTDTQYF
TRBV4-3	TRBJ2-1	CASSQEPYSSGGANEQFF
TRBV4-1	TRBJ2-4	CASSQVLAKNIQYF
TRBV7-9	TRBJ1-1	CASSLARGEAFF
TRBV6-1	TRBJ1-6	CASSDRSSSYNSPLHF
TRBV5-4	TRBJ1-1	CASSFAKNTEAFF
TRBV30	TRBJ2-7	CAWSPGTGNCEQYF
TRBV4-1	TRBJ1-4	CASSQELGNGEEKLFF